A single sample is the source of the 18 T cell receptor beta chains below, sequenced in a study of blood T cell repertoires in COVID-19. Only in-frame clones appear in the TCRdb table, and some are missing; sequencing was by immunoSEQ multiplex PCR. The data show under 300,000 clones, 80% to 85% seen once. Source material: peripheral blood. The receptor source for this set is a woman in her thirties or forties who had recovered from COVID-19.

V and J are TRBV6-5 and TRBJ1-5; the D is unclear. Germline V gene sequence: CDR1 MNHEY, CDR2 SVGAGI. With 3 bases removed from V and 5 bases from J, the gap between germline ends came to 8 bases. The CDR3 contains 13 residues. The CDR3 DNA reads TGTGCCAGCAGTTATAAAGCCGATCAGCCCCAGCATTTT. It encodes CASSYKADQPQHF.

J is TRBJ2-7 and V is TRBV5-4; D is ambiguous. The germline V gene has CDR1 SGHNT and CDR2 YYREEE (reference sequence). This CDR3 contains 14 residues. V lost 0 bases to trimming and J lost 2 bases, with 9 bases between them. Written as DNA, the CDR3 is TGTGCCAGCAGCTTGGCACCTGAGACCTACGAGCAGTACTTC. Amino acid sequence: CASSLAPETYEQYF.

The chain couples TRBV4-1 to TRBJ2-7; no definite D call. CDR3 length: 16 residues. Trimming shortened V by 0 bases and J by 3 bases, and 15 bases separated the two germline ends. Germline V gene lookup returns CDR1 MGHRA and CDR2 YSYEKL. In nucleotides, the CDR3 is TGCGCCAGCAGCCAAGAGCATATAAGGCAGGACTACGAGCAGTACTTC. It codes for CASSQEHIRQDYEQYF.

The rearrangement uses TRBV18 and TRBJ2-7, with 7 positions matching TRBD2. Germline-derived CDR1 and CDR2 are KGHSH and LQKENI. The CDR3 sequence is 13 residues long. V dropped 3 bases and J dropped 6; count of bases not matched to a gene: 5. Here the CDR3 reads CASSPLGGGEQYF. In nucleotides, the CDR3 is TGTGCCAGCTCACCCTTGGGGGGGGGCGAGCAGTACTTC.

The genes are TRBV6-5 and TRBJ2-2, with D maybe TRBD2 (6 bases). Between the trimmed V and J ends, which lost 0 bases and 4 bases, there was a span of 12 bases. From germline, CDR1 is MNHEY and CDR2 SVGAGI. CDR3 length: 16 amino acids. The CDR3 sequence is CASSYSTAGITGELFF. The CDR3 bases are TGTGCCAGCAGTTACTCGACTGCGGGGATCACCGGGGAGCTGTTTTTT.

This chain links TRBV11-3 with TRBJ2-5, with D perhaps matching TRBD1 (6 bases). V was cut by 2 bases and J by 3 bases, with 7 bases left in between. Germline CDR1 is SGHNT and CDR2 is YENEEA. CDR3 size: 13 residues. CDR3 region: CASSLSGEETQYF. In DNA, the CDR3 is TGTGCCAGCAGCTTATCAGGGGAAGAGACCCAGTACTTC.

In DNA, the CDR3 is TGTGCCAGCAGCCCCCAGGCGTTACGGGATTGGTACTTC. Protein product: CASSPQALRDWYF. V usage is TRBV7-9 and J usage is TRBJ2-4, with D possibly matching TRBD2 (5 bases). CDR1 and CDR2 from the germline V gene are SEHNR and FQNEAQ (reference sequence). The CDR3 extends over 13 amino acids. The V end was cut by 5 bases, the J end by 15 bases, with 20 bases between.

CDR3 sequence reads: CAISELGQGNSPLHF. The CDR3 nucleotides are TGTGCCATCAGTGAATTGGGACAGGGGAATTCACCCCTCCACTTT. The V and J genes are TRBV10-3 and TRBJ1-6; the match to TRBD1 covers 10 bases. Germline CDR1 is ENHRY and CDR2 is SYGVKD. V shed 3 bases, J shed 7 bases, and the junction held 3 bases outside the gene matches. The CDR3 contains 15 residues.

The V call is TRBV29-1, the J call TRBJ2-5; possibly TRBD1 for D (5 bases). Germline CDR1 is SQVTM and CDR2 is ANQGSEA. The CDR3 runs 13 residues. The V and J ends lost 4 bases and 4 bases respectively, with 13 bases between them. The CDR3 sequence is CSVGNRLGETQYF. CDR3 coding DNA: TGCAGCGTTGGGAACAGGTTGGGAGAGACCCAGTACTTC.

The CDR3 DNA reads as TGTGCCTGGAGTGTACTAGCGGGGGGGCGTGATACGCAGTATTTT. It yields the protein CAWSVLAGGRDTQYF. The chain combines TRBV30 with TRBJ2-3; 13 positions match TRBD2. CDR1 and CDR2 (germline): GTSNPN, SVGIG (reference sequence). Trimming at V came to 0 bases and at J to 6 bases, leaving 3 bases not matched to a gene. This CDR3 has 15 amino acids.

The CDR3 nucleotides are TGTGCCACCAGCCCTCGGACCGCTCCCCTGGGAGGGCCCCAGCATTTT. Translation gives CATSPRTAPLGGPQHF. The chain couples TRBV15 to TRBJ1-5; D gene ambiguous. Germline CDR1 and CDR2: LNHNV and YYDKDF (reference sequence). This CDR3 spans 16 amino acids. The ends were cut back, 5 bases at V and 9 bases at J, with 23 bases in the middle.

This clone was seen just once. CDR3 loop: CASSQGEGRFEKLFF. The CDR3 region has the DNA TGTGCCAGCAGCCAAGGGGAAGGGAGGTTTGAAAAACTGTTTTTT. V gene TRBV3-1 (or the pseudogene TRBV3-2) combines with J gene TRBJ1-4; D not resolved. The V gene lost 1 base and the J gene lost 7 bases, with 13 bases spanning the gap. The CDR3 is 15 residues long. Per germline, CDR1 LGHDT and CDR2 YNNKEL (reference sequence).

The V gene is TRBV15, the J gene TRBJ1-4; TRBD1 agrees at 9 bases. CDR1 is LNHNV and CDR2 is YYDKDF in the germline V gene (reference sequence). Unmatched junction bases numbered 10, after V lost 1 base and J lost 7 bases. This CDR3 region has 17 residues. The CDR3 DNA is TGTGCCACCAGCAGAGGACAGGGGGACCTAGGGAGTGAAAAACTGTTTTTT. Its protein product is CATSRGQGDLGSEKLFF.

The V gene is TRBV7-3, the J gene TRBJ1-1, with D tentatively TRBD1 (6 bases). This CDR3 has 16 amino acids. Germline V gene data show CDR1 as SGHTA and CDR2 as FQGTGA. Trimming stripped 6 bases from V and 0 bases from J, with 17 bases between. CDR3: CASSSTGQDLNTEAFF. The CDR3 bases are TGTGCCAGCAGTTCGACAGGCCAAGATTTGAACACTGAAGCTTTCTTT.

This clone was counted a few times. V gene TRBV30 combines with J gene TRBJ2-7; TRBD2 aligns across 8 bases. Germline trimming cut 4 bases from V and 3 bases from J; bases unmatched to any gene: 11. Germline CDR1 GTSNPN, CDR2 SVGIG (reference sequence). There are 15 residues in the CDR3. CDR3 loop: CAWKAAGGMGYEQYF. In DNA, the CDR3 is TGTGCCTGGAAGGCCGCGGGGGGAATGGGCTACGAGCAGTACTTC.

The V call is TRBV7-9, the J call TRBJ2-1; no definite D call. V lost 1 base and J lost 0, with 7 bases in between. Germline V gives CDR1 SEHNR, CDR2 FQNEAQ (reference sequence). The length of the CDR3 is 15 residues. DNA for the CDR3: TGTGCCAGCAGCTTAGAACTAAGCTCCTACAATGAGCAGTTCTTC. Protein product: CASSLELSSYNEQFF.

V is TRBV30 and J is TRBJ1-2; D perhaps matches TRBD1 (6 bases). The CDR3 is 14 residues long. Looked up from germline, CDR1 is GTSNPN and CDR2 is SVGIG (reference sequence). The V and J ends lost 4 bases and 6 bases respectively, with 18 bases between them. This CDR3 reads CAWTTMGGADGYTF. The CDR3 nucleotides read TGTGCCTGGACGACGATGGGGGGGGCGGATGGCTACACCTTC. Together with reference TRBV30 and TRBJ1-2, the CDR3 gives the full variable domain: SQTIHQWPATLVQPVGSPLSLECTVEGTSNPNLYWYRQAAGRGLQLLFYSVGIGQISSEVPQNLSASRPQDRQFILSSKKLLLSDSGFYLCAWTTMGGADGYTFGSGTRLTVV.

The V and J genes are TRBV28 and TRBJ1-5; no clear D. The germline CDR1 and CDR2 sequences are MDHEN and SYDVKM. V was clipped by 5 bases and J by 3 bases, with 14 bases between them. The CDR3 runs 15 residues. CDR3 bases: TGTGCCAGCAGTCTGCACGGTATAATCAATCAGCCCCAGCATTTT. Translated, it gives CASSLHGIINQPQHF.